This T cell receptor beta chain was identified in a study of post-analysis software for immune sequencing data. Study-level findings and limits: Diversity measured as normalized Chao1 was significantly lower in multiple sclerosis patients than in controls. Five or six TRBV segments were significantly more frequent in patients than in controls. TRBV5-6, TRBV5-1 and TRBV20-1 were among these segments.

V lost 7 bases, J lost 2 bases, and 14 bases lay in between. This CDR3 comprises 13 residues. CDR1 is DFQATT and CDR2 is SNEGSKA in the germline V gene (reference sequence). As regards this clonotype: What it binds is not known.

Unique molecular identifiers were carried by the TCR beta cDNA libraries. TCRdb recomputed calls from the PCR reads with MiXCR, one row per CDR3 protein. In the table there are about 820,000 distinct CDR3 sequences, 53% of which are singletons. The receptor was derived from a girl aged 10-17 years with multiple sclerosis. Sequencing was performed on blood. V is TRBV20-1 and J is TRBJ2-5, with D unclear. CDR3 coding DNA: TGCAGTGTAAGCCGGCCCGGACAAGAGACCCAGTACTTC. It yields the protein CSVSRPGQETQYF.